These 13 T cell receptor beta chains originate from one sample sequenced in a study of CD8 T cells in ankylosing spondylitis. Findings of the study overall: Fewer than ten highly homologous variants made up a TCR beta motif that seemed to typify ankylosing spondylitis blood.

Their antigens remain unidentified. TCRdb fed the 5' RACE reads into MiXCR, producing one record per CDR3 protein. Here the sample spans roughly 490,000 distinct CDR3 sequences, about 5% being singletons. Material: blood, either unsorted or a sorted T cell fraction (not recorded which). The receptors here all came from a male donor with ankylosing spondylitis.

This clonotype was found many times. The CDR3 loop reads CSARDRAQPQHF. In DNA, the CDR3 is TGCAGTGCCCGGGACAGGGCTCAGCCCCAGCATTTT. This chain links TRBV20-1 with TRBJ1-5, with 9 bases matching TRBD1. Germline-derived CDR1 and CDR2 are DFQATT and SNEGSKA (reference sequence). The CDR3 is 12 amino acids. V shed 6 bases, J shed 6 bases, and the junction held 3 bases outside the gene matches.

This clonotype was observed a few times. The V gene is TRBV2, the J gene TRBJ1-5; D is perhaps TRBD1 (5 bases). V was cut by 5 bases and J by 1 base, with 12 bases left in between. This CDR3 region has 15 residues. Germline-derived CDR1 and CDR2 are SNHLY and FYNNEI. Written as DNA, the CDR3 is TGTGCCAGCAGTTGGGACGCAGGGAGCAATCAGCCCCAGCATTTT. It is translated as CASSWDAGSNQPQHF.

In its sample, this clonotype was seen many times. The chain couples TRBV7-9 to TRBJ2-7, with no clear D. Germline lookup yields CDR1 SEHNR and CDR2 FQNEAQ (reference sequence). Trimming removed 2 bases from V and 5 bases from J, with 10 bases in between. The CDR3 sequence is 13 residues long. The CDR3 is CASSLSHWDEQYF. CDR3 nucleotides: TGTGCCAGCAGCTTATCGCATTGGGACGAGCAGTACTTC. Full variable domain (rest looked up from reference TRBV7-9 and TRBJ2-7): DTGVSQNPRHKITKRGQNVTFRCDPISEHNRLYWYRQTLGQGPEFLTYFQNEAQLEKSRLLSDRFSAERPKGSFSTLEIQRTEQGDSAMYLCASSLSHWDEQYFGPGTRLTVT.

Concerning this clonotype itself: Germline and junction disagree at one end, which may indicate a read error. The chain combines TRBV20-1 with TRBJ2-7, with TRBD2 identical over 7 bases. The CDR3 covers 17 residues. The germline gives CDR1 DFQATT, CDR2 SNEGSKA (reference sequence). This CDR3 is CCARDGRDQRDFYEQYF. The CDR3 nucleotides are TGCTGTGCTAGAGATGGGAGAGACCAGCGGGATTTCTACGAGCAGTACTTC.

In this sample, this clonotype turned up many times. The rearrangement links TRBV20-1 to TRBJ1-2; the match to TRBD1 covers 7 bases. Germline lookup yields CDR1 DFQATT and CDR2 SNEGSKA (reference sequence). This CDR3 is 15 amino acids long. After removal of 0 bases from V and 6 bases from J, the junction contained 10 bases not matched to a gene. The CDR3 nucleotides are TGCAGTGCTAGAGATTTCAAACAGGGGCACGATGGCTACACCTTC. Protein sequence: CSARDFKQGHDGYTF.

This clonotype was seen many times. The chain employs TRBV7-9 and TRBJ2-1, with TRBD2 matching 10 bases. J lost 7 bases, V lost 5 bases, and 8 bases had no gene match. Per germline, CDR1 SEHNR and CDR2 FQNEAQ (reference sequence). The CDR3 totals 15 residues. CDR3 nucleotide sequence: TGTGCCAGCAGCCCTAGCGGGGGACCACTTAATGAGCAGTTCTTC. The encoded protein is CASSPSGGPLNEQFF.

This clonotype was seen many times. The V gene is TRBV12-3 or TRBV12-4, the J gene TRBJ2-3, with D uncertain. This CDR3 spans 13 amino acids. The V gene lost 5 bases and the J gene lost 2 bases, with 8 bases spanning the gap. CDR3 nucleotides: TGTGCCAGCAGTGCGAAAAACACAGATACGCAGTATTTT. Protein sequence: CASSAKNTDTQYF.

This clonotype was recorded at least ten times. The chain is built from TRBV20-1 and TRBJ2-1; 9 bases align to TRBD2. Trimming at V came to 1 base and at J to 0 bases, leaving 7 bases not matched to a gene. The CDR3 runs to 17 residues. Looked up from germline, CDR1 is DFQATT and CDR2 is SNEGSKA (reference sequence). The CDR3 loop is CSARGIAGVRSYNEQFF. CDR3 nucleotides: TGCAGTGCTAGAGGAATAGCGGGAGTTCGCTCCTACAATGAGCAGTTCTTC.

This clonotype was detected many times. V is TRBV10-3 and J is TRBJ2-3; 12 bases match TRBD2. Germline loops: CDR1 ENHRY, CDR2 SYGVKD. Trimming at V came to 6 bases and at J to 0 bases, leaving 7 bases not matched to a gene. The CDR3 totals 17 residues. The CDR3 sequence: CAISSGLAGPSTDTQYF. Here the CDR3 DNA reads TGTGCCATCAGCTCGGGACTAGCGGGCCCTAGCACAGATACGCAGTATTTT.

This chain connects TRBV20-1 to TRBJ2-5; 9 bases align to TRBD2. V dropped 4 bases and J dropped 0; count of bases not matched to a gene: 9. Germline V CDR1 and CDR2: DFQATT, SNEGSKA (reference sequence). The CDR3 is 16 amino acids. The DNA for the CDR3 is TGCAGTGCTATCCCCTCTAGCGGGAAGGACCAAGAGACCCAGTACTTC. Its translation is CSAIPSSGKDQETQYF.

This clonotype appeared many times. CDR3 sequence reads: CATSDASGELFF. The CDR3 region has the DNA TGTGCCACCAGTGATGCATCGGGGGAGCTGTTTTTT. This chain connects TRBV24-1 to TRBJ2-2; D remains unclear. CDR3 length equals 12 residues. Germline V gene sequence: CDR1 KGHDR, CDR2 SFDVKD. V lost 3 bases and J lost 8, with 6 bases in between.

This clonotype was counted many times. V gene TRBV5-1 combines with J gene TRBJ1-1, with 7 bases lining up with TRBD1. The length of the CDR3 is 16 residues. With V trimmed by 6 bases and J by 4 bases, 15 bases remained unmatched. The germline gives CDR1 SGHRS, CDR2 YFSETQ. The DNA of the CDR3 is TGCGCCAGCACTAGGGCCGGGACAGCCAGTGGCACTGAAGCTTTCTTT. Its translation is CASTRAGTASGTEAFF.

This clonotype was recorded many times. The chain employs TRBV7-2 and TRBJ2-3; the D gene is possibly TRBD2 (5 bases). V lost 5 bases, J lost 1 base, and 16 bases lay in between. There are 16 residues in the CDR3. Per germline, CDR1 SGHTA and CDR2 FQGNSA. CDR3 sequence: CASSPRTGGGTDTQYF. The CDR3 bases are TGTGCCAGCAGCCCACGGACTGGTGGCGGCACAGATACGCAGTATTTT.